This T cell receptor (beta chain) was documented in a study of T cell responses to AZD1222 COVID-19 vaccine. The assay was immunoSEQ multiplex PCR, and TCRdb's table has in-frame clones only and misses some. The sample has more than 95,000 clones, roughly nine tenths seen once; the top ten hold roughly 1.4%. The study's findings and limits: The repertoires were collected only after the peak T cell response. Donor demographics were predominantly white British with a female majority; clonal diversity may be underestimated.

Of note for this clone: What it recognizes is unknown.

CDR1 is SGHKS, CDR2 YYEKEE, per germline (reference sequence). The CDR3 sequence is 14 residues long. The J segment lost 6 bases and the V segment lost 1 base, leaving 5 bases of the junction unmatched. It was second doses at about 4 or about 12 weeks that were pooled. The clonotype was recovered from an adult who received the AZD1222 COVID-19 vaccine. The chain is built from TRBV5-5 and TRBJ2-7; 9 nucleotides line up with TRBD1. The sequencing used peripheral blood, collected 28 days after the second AZD1222 dose. In DNA form, the CDR3 reads TGTGCCAGCAGCTTGAAACAGGGGGCAGGCGAGCAGTACTTC. This encodes CASSLKQGAGEQYF.